The 28 T cell receptor beta chains below come from one sample, sequenced in a study of OX40 agonist ivuxolimab in advanced cancers. Method: immunoSEQ multiplex PCR; TCRdb's copy keeps in-frame clones and lacks some. Among about 24,000 clones, roughly 93% were seen once, and the ten largest hold roughly 50%. Sequencing used CD4+ or CD8+ T cells sorted from blood, obtained in a trial of the OX40 agonist ivuxolimab. The receptors come from an adult with an advanced solid tumor such as melanoma, head and neck, liver or kidney cancer.

This clone was seen only once. The chain joins TRBV9 to TRBJ1-1, with D possibly being TRBD1 (5 bases). The CDR3 has 13 residues. Trimming stripped 0 bases from V and 4 bases from J, with 7 bases between. Per the germline V gene, CDR1 is SGDLS and CDR2 is YYNGEE. The CDR3 nucleotides read TGTGCCAGCAGCGTAGCGGGGACCACTGAAGCTTTCTTT. Translating gives CASSVAGTTEAFF.

J is TRBJ2-2 and V is TRBV4-1; no clear D gene. The CDR3 length is 18 residues. The V gene's germline CDR1 is MGHRA and CDR2 YSYEKL. V lost 1 base and J lost 3, with 18 bases in between. CDR3 in amino acids: CASSQGTDPATHTGELFF. Here the CDR3 DNA reads TGCGCCAGCAGCCAAGGAACAGACCCCGCAACCCACACCGGGGAGCTGTTTTTT.

The CDR3 DNA sequence: TGTGCCAGTAGTATGGCCCTCTCAGGGTCCTCTGGGGCCAACGTCCTGACTTTC. Encoded protein: CASSMALSGSSGANVLTF. The chain links TRBV19 to TRBJ2-6, with D perhaps matching TRBD1 (5 bases). The V and J ends lost 3 bases and 0 bases respectively, with 15 bases between them. Germline CDR1 is LNHDA and CDR2 is SQIVND (reference sequence). This CDR3 is built from 18 residues.

The chain combines TRBV7-9 with TRBJ1-2; D is undetermined. CDR3 length: 11 amino acids. Between the trimmed V and J ends, which lost 5 bases and 8 bases, there was a span of 9 bases. Germline V gives CDR1 SEHNR, CDR2 FQNEAQ (reference sequence). CDR3 loop: CASSPQWGYTF. As DNA, the CDR3 is TGTGCCAGCAGCCCCCAGTGGGGCTACACCTTC.

The chain employs TRBV28 and TRBJ2-7; D not resolved. Per germline, CDR1 MDHEN and CDR2 SYDVKM. The CDR3 runs 12 residues. The V and J ends lost 3 bases and 3 bases respectively, with 6 bases between them. CDR3 amino acids: CASSFKGYEQYF. Written as DNA, the CDR3 is TGTGCCAGCAGTTTCAAGGGCTACGAGCAGTACTTC.

V is TRBV18 and J is TRBJ1-1; the match to TRBD1 covers 7 bases. The germline V gene encodes CDR1 KGHSH and CDR2 LQKENI. The CDR3 contains 14 residues. J gave up 2 bases and V 5 bases, and 5 bases lay outside the gene matches. The CDR3: CASSGGTANTEAFF. In DNA form, the CDR3 reads TGTGCCAGCTCAGGCGGGACAGCCAACACTGAAGCTTTCTTT.

The rearrangement joins TRBV5-1 to TRBJ1-1, with D possibly being TRBD1 (6 bases). V was pared by 4 bases and J by 1 base, with 17 bases between. The CDR3 contains 16 residues. Germline CDR1 is SGHRS and CDR2 is YFSETQ. The CDR3 reads CASSPPTLTGNTEAFF. The CDR3 bases are TGCGCCAGCAGCCCTCCCACCTTGACAGGGAACACTGAAGCTTTCTTT.

The genes are TRBV9 and TRBJ2-7; D is possibly TRBD1 or TRBD2 (5 bases each). In germline, CDR1 is SGDLS, CDR2 YYNGEE. The CDR3 is made up of 15 amino acids. The V gene lost 1 base and the J gene lost 0 bases, with 11 bases spanning the gap. Written as DNA, the CDR3 is TGTGCCAGCAGCGTAAGGGACGCAAGCTCCTACGAGCAGTACTTC. Translating gives CASSVRDASSYEQYF.

The chain links TRBV27 to TRBJ1-2; tentatively, D is TRBD1 (5 bases). V was trimmed by 6 bases and J by 4 bases, leaving 18 bases between them. This CDR3 is built from 15 residues. The germline gives CDR1 MNHEY, CDR2 SMNVEV (reference sequence). Here the CDR3 reads CASRIAAGGIYGYTF. Here the CDR3 DNA reads TGTGCCAGCAGGATTGCGGCGGGGGGTATCTATGGCTACACCTTC.

The V gene is TRBV5-1, the J gene TRBJ2-7; maybe TRBD2 (5 bases). Germline loops: CDR1 SGHRS, CDR2 YFSETQ. Trimming removed 4 bases from V and 0 bases from J, with 14 bases in between. The length of the CDR3 is 15 residues. The CDR3 region is CASSLTRGGSYEQYF. CDR3 DNA: TGCGCCAGCAGCCTGACCCGAGGAGGCTCCTACGAGCAGTACTTC. Variable domain in full (rest from reference TRBV5-1 and TRBJ2-7): KAGVTQTPRYLIKTRGQQVTLSCSPISGHRSVSWYQQTPGQGLQFLFEYFSETQRNKGNFPGRFSGRQFSNSRSEMNVSTLELGDSALYLCASSLTRGGSYEQYFGPGTRLTVT.

The chain carries TRBV6-4 and TRBJ1-2; no clear D. The germline CDR1 and CDR2 sequences are MRHNA and SNTAGT. The CDR3 has 13 residues. Trimming left V 5 bases short and J 7 bases short, with 14 bases between. CDR3 sequence reads: CASSPRGFSGYTF. The CDR3 region has the DNA TGTGCCAGCAGTCCTCGGGGATTTAGTGGCTACACCTTC.

As for this clone: Given the absence of the conserved phenylalanine or tryptophan at the CDR3 end, a read error is likely. This chain uses TRBV4-1 with TRBJ2-7; the match to TRBD1 covers 11 bases. J lost 5 bases, V lost 0 bases, and 15 bases had no gene match. The CDR3 is made up of 19 amino acids. CDR1 is MGHRA, CDR2 YSYEKL, per germline. The CDR3 reads CASSQDHWLWGTGGNEQYL. The CDR3 DNA is TGCGCCAGCAGCCAAGATCATTGGCTGTGGGGGACAGGGGGAAACGAGCAGTACCTC.

The chain couples TRBV5-8 to TRBJ1-1; maybe TRBD1 (6 bases). The V and J ends lost 0 bases and 2 bases respectively, with 8 bases between them. Germline V lookup: CDR1 SGHTS, CDR2 YDEGEE. The CDR3 loop spans 14 amino acids. DNA of the CDR3: TGTGCCAGCAGCTTGGGGGGGGCTAACACTGAAGCTTTCTTT. The encoded protein is CASSLGGANTEAFF.

The chain has TRBV18 and TRBJ1-5; possible D gene TRBD1, 6 bases. Trimming pared 4 bases from V and 0 bases from J, leaving 10 bases between. Germline values: CDR1 KGHSH, CDR2 LQKENI. CDR3 length: 15 residues. CDR3 protein: CASSRQDGSNQPQHF. CDR3 DNA sequence: TGTGCCAGCTCACGACAGGACGGTAGCAATCAGCCCCAGCATTTT.

This chain links TRBV28 with TRBJ2-1; D perhaps matches TRBD2 (5 bases). The germline V and J ends were trimmed by 1 base and 7 bases, with 5 bases remaining between them. Germline values: CDR1 MDHEN, CDR2 SYDVKM. The CDR3 covers 12 residues. CDR3 DNA sequence: TGTGCCAGCAGTTTATCGGGGAATGAGCAGTTCTTC. It yields the protein CASSLSGNEQFF.

CDR3 DNA: TGTGCCAGCAGCCCCTCGTGGGGGAATCGTGAGCAGTTCTTC. Translation: CASSPSWGNREQFF. The chain employs TRBV11-2 and TRBJ2-1; D tentatively fits TRBD1 or TRBD2 (5 bases each). CDR3 length: 14 residues. The germline V gene encodes CDR1 SGHAT and CDR2 FQNNGV. V shed 5 bases and J shed 9 bases, with 17 bases lying between them.

This clone was picked up a small number of times. This chain connects TRBV14 to TRBJ2-1; 11 nucleotides line up with TRBD2. The V segment lost 4 bases and the J segment 9 bases; nucleotides outside the gene matches: 8. The V gene's germline CDR1 is SGHDN and CDR2 FVKESK. This CDR3 spans 15 amino acids. The CDR3 region is CASSPTSGRGGEQFF. CDR3 bases: TGTGCCAGCAGCCCTACTAGCGGGAGAGGGGGTGAGCAGTTCTTC. Full variable domain (rest looked up from reference TRBV14 and TRBJ2-1): EAGVTQFPSHSVIEKGQTVTLRCDPISGHDNLYWYRRVMGKEIKFLLHFVKESKQDESGMPNNRFLAERTGGTYSTLKVQPAELEDSGVYFCASSPTSGRGGEQFFGPGTRLTVL.

The chain combines TRBV2 with TRBJ2-7; 8 bases are a match to TRBD1. This CDR3 comprises 14 residues. V lost 2 bases and J lost 4; bases outside the gene matches: 4. Germline loops: CDR1 SNHLY, CDR2 FYNNEI. The chain's CDR3 is CASSEQGASYEQYF. In DNA, the CDR3 is TGTGCCAGCAGTGAACAGGGGGCTTCGTACGAGCAGTACTTC.

The V and J genes are TRBV7-2 and TRBJ1-1; TRBD1 is a possible D gene (5 bases). V dropped 5 bases and J dropped 1 base, with 8 bases sitting between them. Germline CDR1 and CDR2: SGHTA and FQGNSA. The CDR3 has 13 amino acids. CDR3 DNA sequence: TGTGCCAGCAGCGATACAGGGAACACTGAAGCTTTCTTT. Amino acids: CASSDTGNTEAFF.

This chain links TRBV19 with TRBJ1-2, with D perhaps matching TRBD1 (6 bases). The V and J ends lost 3 bases and 4 bases respectively, with 15 bases between them. Germline V lookup: CDR1 LNHDA, CDR2 SQIVND (reference sequence). CDR3 length equals 15 residues. CDR3 nucleotides: TGTGCCAGTAGTATCTTACTGACAGGTCTCTATGGCTACACCTTC. Its protein is CASSILLTGLYGYTF.

J is TRBJ2-3 and V is TRBV4-1; the D is unclear. The CDR3 is made up of 14 amino acids. V dropped 0 bases and J dropped 0 bases, with 4 bases sitting between them. Germline V gene lookup returns CDR1 MGHRA and CDR2 YSYEKL. Here the CDR3 reads CASSQDVSTDTQYF. The CDR3 region has the DNA TGCGCCAGCAGCCAAGACGTCAGCACAGATACGCAGTATTTT.

This rearrangement joins TRBV6-1 to TRBJ2-2; D tentatively reads TRBD1 or TRBD2 (6 bases each). The CDR3 is 14 amino acids. Germline CDR1 is MNHNS and CDR2 is SASEGT. Trimming cost V 10 bases and J 5 bases, with 17 bases left between them. CDR3 DNA sequence: TGTGCCACCTCTCCGGGGGCAAGGACCGGGGAGCTGTTTTTT. It codes for CATSPGARTGELFF.

The V and J genes are TRBV11-2 and TRBJ2-1; 8 bases are a match to TRBD2. The CDR3 consists of 16 residues. V shed 5 bases and J 6 bases; nucleotides not matched to a gene: 12. The V gene's germline CDR1 is SGHAT and CDR2 FQNNGV. CDR3 sequence: CASSLRAAGATNEQFF. In DNA form, the CDR3 reads TGTGCCAGCAGCCTGAGGGCAGCGGGGGCAACCAATGAGCAGTTCTTC.

V usage is TRBV30 and J usage is TRBJ1-2; the D is unclear. The germline gives CDR1 GTSNPN, CDR2 SVGIG (reference sequence). This CDR3 is built from 13 residues. V lost 2 bases to trimming and J lost 6 bases, with 13 bases between them. CDR3 coding DNA: TGTGCCTGGAGTCCCTTTGTGAGTCATGGCTACACCTTC. Its protein is CAWSPFVSHGYTF.

The genes are TRBV4-3 and TRBJ2-1; D not certain. V was shortened by 2 bases and J by 9 bases, with 14 bases between the two germline ends. Germline values: CDR1 LGHNA, CDR2 YSLEER. The CDR3 length is 14 residues. The CDR3 DNA is TGCGCCAGCAGCCAAAGGTCGGTTCTGGGTGAGCAGTTCTTC. As protein: CASSQRSVLGEQFF.

V is TRBV5-6 and J is TRBJ1-1; 7 bases match TRBD1. V shed 4 bases and J 7 bases; nucleotides not matched to a gene: 7. The CDR3 loop spans 13 amino acids. Germline V gives CDR1 SGHDT, CDR2 YYEEEE. As DNA, the CDR3 is TGTGCCAGCAGCAAGTGGACAGGATTTGAAGCTTTCTTT. Amino acid sequence: CASSKWTGFEAFF.

The count of this clone is one. CDR3 bases: TGCGCCAGCAGTCAAATCGGGAGAAAGACCCAGTACTTC. Protein sequence: CASSQIGRKTQYF. The chain links TRBV23-1 to TRBJ2-5; a weak D match, TRBD2 (6 bases). TRBV23-1 counts as an open reading frame of uncertain function. This CDR3 is 13 amino acids long. Trimming removed 2 bases at V and 6 bases at J, with 10 bases between.

This rearrangement joins TRBV10-2 to TRBJ2-7; 10 positions agree with TRBD1. V was clipped by 6 bases and J by 4 bases; unmatched bases: 6. The CDR3 is made up of 14 amino acids. CDR1 WSHSY and CDR2 SAAADI come from the germline V gene. CDR3 bases: TGCGCCAGCAGGGCTGACAGGGGGCTGTACGAGCAGTACTTC. It yields the protein CASRADRGLYEQYF.